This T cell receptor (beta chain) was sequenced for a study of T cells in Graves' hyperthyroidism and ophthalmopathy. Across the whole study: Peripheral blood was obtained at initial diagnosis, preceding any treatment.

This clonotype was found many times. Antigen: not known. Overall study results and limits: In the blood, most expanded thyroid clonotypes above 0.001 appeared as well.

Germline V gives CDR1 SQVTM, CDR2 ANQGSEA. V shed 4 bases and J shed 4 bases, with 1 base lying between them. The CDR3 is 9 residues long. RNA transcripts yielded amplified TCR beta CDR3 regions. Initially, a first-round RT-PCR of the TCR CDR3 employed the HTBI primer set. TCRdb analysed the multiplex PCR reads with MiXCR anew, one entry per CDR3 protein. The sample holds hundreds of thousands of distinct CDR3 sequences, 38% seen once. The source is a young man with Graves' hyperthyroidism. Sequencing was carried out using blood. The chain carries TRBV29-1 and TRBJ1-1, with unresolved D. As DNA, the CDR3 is TGCAGCGTTGGCACTGAAGCTTTCTTT. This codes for CSVGTEAFF.